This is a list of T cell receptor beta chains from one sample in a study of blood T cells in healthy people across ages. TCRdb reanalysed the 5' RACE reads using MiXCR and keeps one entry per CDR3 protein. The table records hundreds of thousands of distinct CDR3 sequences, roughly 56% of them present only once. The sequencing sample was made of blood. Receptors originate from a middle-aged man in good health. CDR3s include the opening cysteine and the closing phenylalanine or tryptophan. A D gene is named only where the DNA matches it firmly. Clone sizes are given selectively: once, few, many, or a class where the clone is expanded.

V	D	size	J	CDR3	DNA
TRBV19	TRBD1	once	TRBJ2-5	CASNPPDRAGIEQYF	TGTGCCAGCAATCCCCCAGACAGGGCAGGAATTGAGCAGTACTTC
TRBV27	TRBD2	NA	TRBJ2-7	CASSLGRGGNEQYF	TGTGCCAGCAGTTTGGGGCGGGGGGGCAATGAGCAGTACTTC
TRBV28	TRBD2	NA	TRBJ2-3	CASSLIGTSGGGDTQYF	TGTGCCAGCAGTTTAATCGGAACTAGCGGGGGGGGAGATACGCAGTATTTT
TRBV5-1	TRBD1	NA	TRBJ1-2	CASSLEGRGREDSNYGYTF	TGCGCCAGCAGCTTGGAAGGCAGGGGGCGCGAAGATTCTAACTATGGCTACACCTTC
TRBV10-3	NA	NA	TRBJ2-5	CAISAPGLIIGETQYF	TGTGCCATCAGTGCCCCAGGACTAATAATAGGCGAGACCCAGTACTTC
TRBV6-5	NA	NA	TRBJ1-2	CTSSPTMTAPRYGYTF	TGTACCAGCAGCCCCACGATGACGGCACCCCGCTATGGCTACACCTTC
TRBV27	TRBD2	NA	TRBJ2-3	CASSVGLAGGPYSDTQYF	TGTGCCAGCAGTGTGGGACTAGCGGGAGGGCCTTACTCAGATACGCAGTATTTT
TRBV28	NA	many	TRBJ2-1	CASSPTHRIGDNEQFF	TGTGCCAGCAGTCCAACCCACAGGATAGGGGACAATGAGCAGTTCTTC
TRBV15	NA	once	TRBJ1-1	CATSRDRSGTEAFF	TGTGCCACCAGCAGAGATAGAAGTGGCACTGAAGCTTTCTTT
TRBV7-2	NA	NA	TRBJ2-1	CASGSGTTTAEQFF	TGTGCCAGCGGAAGCGGGACAACCACGGCTGAGCAGTTCTTC
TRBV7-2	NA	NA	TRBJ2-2	CASSLGGARRAGELFF	TGTGCCAGCAGCTTGGGGGGGGCTAGGAGGGCCGGGGAGCTGTTTTTT
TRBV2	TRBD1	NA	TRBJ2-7	CASRKAATGDYEQYF	TGTGCCAGCAGGAAAGCGGCAACAGGGGACTACGAGCAGTACTTC
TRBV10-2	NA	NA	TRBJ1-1	CASSDSVLGPGGTEAFF	TGCGCCAGCAGTGATAGTGTTCTGGGCCCGGGAGGGACTGAAGCTTTCTTT
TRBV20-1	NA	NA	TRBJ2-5	CSANKVPSQETQYF	TGCAGTGCCAACAAAGTCCCTAGTCAAGAGACCCAGTACTTC
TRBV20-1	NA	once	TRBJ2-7	CSAPDIYNEQYF	TGCAGTGCCCCGGACATATACAATGAGCAGTACTTC
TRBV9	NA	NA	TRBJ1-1	CASSVGGGHTEAFF	TGTGCCAGCAGCGTAGGAGGAGGGCACACTGAAGCTTTCTTT
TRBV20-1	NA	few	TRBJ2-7	CSVPTYEQYF	TGCAGCGTGCCGACCTACGAGCAGTACTTC
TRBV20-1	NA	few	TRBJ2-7	CSGGLIYEQYF	TGCAGTGGGGGACTCATCTACGAGCAGTACTTC
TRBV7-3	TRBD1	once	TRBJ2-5	CASSSSGQPGWPQYF	TGTGCCAGCAGCTCCTCGGGACAGCCGGGTTGGCCCCAGTACTTC
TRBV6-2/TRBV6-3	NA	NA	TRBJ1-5	CASTPGSGYQPQHF	TGTGCCAGCACTCCGGGTTCAGGCTATCAGCCCCAGCATTTT
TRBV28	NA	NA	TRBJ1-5	CASSLGPSVGSPYSNQPQHF	TGTGCCAGCAGTTTAGGCCCTAGCGTGGGGAGCCCTTATAGCAATCAGCCCCAGCATTTT
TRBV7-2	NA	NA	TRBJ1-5	CASSSANSNQPQHF	TGTGCCAGCAGCTCTGCTAATAGCAATCAGCCCCAGCATTTT
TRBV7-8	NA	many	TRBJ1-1	CASSLGERNTEAFF	TGTGCCAGCAGCTTAGGAGAGCGGAACACTGAAGCTTTCTTT
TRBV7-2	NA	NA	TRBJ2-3	CASSTPGTHMLDTQYF	TGTGCCAGCAGCACCCCCGGGACGCATATGTTAGATACGCAGTATTTT
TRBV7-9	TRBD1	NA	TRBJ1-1	CASSFRTGGPNTEAFF	TGTGCCAGCAGCTTTAGGACAGGGGGACCGAACACTGAAGCTTTCTTT
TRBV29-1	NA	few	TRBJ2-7	CSVASATSSYEQYF	TGCAGCGTCGCGAGCGCTACGAGCTCCTACGAGCAGTACTTC
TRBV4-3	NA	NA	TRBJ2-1	CASSPGGTGPEQFF	TGCGCCAGCAGCCCGGGGGGGACAGGGCCTGAGCAGTTCTTC
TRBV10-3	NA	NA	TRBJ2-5	CAISEGGEETQYF	TGTGCCATCAGTGAGGGAGGAGAAGAGACCCAGTACTTC
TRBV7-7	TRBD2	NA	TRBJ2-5	CATEPTSGHGETQYF	TGTGCTACCGAGCCGACTAGCGGACACGGGGAGACCCAGTACTTC
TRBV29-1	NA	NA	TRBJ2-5	CSVQAGKQETQYF	TGCAGCGTGCAAGCGGGCAAACAAGAGACCCAGTACTTC
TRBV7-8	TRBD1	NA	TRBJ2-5	CASSPTSTGVGETQYF	TGTGCCAGCAGTCCCACCTCGACAGGGGTTGGGGAGACCCAGTACTTC
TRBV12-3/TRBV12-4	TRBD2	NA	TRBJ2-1	CASNKGNSGGLYNEQFF	TGTGCCAGCAACAAGGGGAATTCGGGGGGGCTTTACAATGAGCAGTTCTTC